This TCR beta chain is drawn from a study of response to subunit inactivated influenza vaccine. TCRdb reanalysed the RT-PCR reads using MiXCR and keeps one entry per CDR3 protein. The sample lists a few hundred thousand distinct CDR3 sequences, approximately 15% seen once, with over 8.5% in the top ten. Trimming took off 3 bases at V and 0 bases at J, with 15 bases between the two ends. The CDR3 extends over 17 amino acids. Germline V lookup: CDR1 MGHRA, CDR2 YSYEKL. The material sequenced was PBMCs from blood, taken approximately 13 days after vaccination. The TCR originated in a man aged 50-60 years who received an inactivated influenza vaccine. The chain joins TRBV4-1 to TRBJ2-1; TRBD1 is a possible D gene (6 bases). The CDR3 DNA sequence: TGCGCCAGCAGCCATGTACAGGGAAAGAGCTCCTACAATGAGCAGTTCTTC. Translating gives CASSHVQGKSSYNEQFF.